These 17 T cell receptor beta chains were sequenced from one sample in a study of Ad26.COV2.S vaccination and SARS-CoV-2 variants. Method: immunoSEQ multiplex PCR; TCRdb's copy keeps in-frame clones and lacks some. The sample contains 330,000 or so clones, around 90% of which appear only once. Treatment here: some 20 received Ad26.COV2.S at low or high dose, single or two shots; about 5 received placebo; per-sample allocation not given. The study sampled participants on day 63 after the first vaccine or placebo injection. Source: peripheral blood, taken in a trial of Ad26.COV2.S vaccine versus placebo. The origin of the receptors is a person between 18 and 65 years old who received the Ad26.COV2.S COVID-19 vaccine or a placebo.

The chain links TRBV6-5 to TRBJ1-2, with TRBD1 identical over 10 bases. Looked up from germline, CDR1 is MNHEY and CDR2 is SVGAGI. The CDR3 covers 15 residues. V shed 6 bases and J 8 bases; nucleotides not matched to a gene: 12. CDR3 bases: TGTGCCAGCAGCTCCTTTGGACAGGGGGTCGGAGGCTACACCTTC. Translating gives CASSSFGQGVGGYTF.

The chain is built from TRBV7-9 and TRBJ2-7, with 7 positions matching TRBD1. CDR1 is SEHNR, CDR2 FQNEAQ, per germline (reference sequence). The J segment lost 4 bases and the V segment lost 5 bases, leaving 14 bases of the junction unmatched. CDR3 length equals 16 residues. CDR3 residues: CASSVRGPGSRYEQYF. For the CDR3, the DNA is TGTGCCAGCAGCGTAAGGGGGCCAGGGAGTAGGTACGAGCAGTACTTC.

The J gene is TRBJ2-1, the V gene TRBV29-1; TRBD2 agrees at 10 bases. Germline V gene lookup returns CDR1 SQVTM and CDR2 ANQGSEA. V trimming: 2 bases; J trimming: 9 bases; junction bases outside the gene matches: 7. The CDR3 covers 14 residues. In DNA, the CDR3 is TGCAGCGTTGAACCTAGCGGGAGCCTAGGTGAGCAGTTCTTC. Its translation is CSVEPSGSLGEQFF.

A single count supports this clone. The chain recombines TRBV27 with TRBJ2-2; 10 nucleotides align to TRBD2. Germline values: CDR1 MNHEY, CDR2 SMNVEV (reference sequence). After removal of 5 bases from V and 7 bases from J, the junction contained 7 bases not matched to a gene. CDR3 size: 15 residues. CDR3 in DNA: TGTGCCAGCAGTAAAGCGGGGGGGCAAAGCGGGGAGCTGTTTTTT. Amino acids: CASSKAGGQSGELFF.

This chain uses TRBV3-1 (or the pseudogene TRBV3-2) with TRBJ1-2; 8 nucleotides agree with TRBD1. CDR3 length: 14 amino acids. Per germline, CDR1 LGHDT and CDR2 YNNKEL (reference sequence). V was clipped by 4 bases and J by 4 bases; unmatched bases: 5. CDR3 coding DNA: TGTGCCAGCAGCCCACCCGACAGGGGCTATGGCTACACCTTC. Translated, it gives CASSPPDRGYGYTF.

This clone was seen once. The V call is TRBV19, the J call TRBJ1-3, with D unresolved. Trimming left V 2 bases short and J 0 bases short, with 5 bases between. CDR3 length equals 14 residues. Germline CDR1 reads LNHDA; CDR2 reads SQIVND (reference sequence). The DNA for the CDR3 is TGTGCCAGTAGTATAAGCGACTCTGGAAACACCATATATTTT. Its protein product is CASSISDSGNTIYF.

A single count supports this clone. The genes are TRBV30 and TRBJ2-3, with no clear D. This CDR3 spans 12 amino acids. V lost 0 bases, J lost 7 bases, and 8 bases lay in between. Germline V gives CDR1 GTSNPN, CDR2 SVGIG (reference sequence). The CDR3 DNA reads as TGTGCCTGGAGTGTAAGTGGGAATACGCAGTATTTT. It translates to CAWSVSGNTQYF. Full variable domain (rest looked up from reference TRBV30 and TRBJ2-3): SQTIHQWPATLVQPVGSPLSLECTVEGTSNPNLYWYRQAAGRGLQLLFYSVGIGQISSEVPQNLSASRPQDRQFILSSKKLLLSDSGFYLCAWSVSGNTQYFGPGTRLTVL.

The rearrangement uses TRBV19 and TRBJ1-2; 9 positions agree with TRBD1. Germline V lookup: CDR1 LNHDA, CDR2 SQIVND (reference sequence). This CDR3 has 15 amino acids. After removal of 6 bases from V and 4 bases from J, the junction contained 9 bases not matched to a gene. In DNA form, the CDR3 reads TGTGCCAGTAGGCGGACAGGGGAACTCACCTATGGCTACACCTTC. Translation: CASRRTGELTYGYTF.

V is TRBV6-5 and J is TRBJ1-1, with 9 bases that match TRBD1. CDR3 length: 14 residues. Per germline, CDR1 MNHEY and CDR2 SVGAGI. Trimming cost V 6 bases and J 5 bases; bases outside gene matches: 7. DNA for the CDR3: TGTGCCAGCAGCTCTGGGACAGGGAGGACTGAAGCTTTCTTT. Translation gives CASSSGTGRTEAFF.

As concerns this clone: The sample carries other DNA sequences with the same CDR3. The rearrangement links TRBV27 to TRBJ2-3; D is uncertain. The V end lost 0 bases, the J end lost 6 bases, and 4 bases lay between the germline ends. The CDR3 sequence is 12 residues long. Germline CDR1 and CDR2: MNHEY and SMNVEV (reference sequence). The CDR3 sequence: CASSLSRDTQYF. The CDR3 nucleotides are TGTGCCAGCAGTTTATCGAGGGATACGCAGTATTTT.

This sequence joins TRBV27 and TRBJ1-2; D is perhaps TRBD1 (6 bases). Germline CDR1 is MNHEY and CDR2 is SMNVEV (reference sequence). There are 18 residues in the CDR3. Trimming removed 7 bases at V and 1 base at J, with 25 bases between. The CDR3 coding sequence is TGTGCCAGCACCCCCTCGGCAGGGGACTCTATAATTAACTATGGCTACACCTTC. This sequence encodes CASTPSAGDSIINYGYTF.

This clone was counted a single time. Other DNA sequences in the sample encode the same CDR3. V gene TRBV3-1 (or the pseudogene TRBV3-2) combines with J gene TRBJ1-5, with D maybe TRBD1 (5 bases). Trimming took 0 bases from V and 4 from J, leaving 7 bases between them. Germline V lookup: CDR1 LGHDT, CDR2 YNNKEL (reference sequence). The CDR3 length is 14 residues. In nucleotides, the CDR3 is TGTGCCAGCAGCCAAGATAGGGGTAATCAGCCCCAGCATTTT. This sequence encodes CASSQDRGNQPQHF.

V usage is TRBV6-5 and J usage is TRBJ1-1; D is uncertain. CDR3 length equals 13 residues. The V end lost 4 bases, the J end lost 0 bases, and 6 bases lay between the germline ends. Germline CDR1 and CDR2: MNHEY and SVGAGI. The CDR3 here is CASSFFMNTEAFF. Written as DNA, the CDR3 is TGTGCCAGCAGTTTCTTCATGAACACTGAAGCTTTCTTT.

CDR3 loop: CASSSRPQTDTQYF. In nucleotides, the CDR3 is TGTGCCAGCAGCTCCAGGCCTCAAACAGATACGCAGTATTTT. J is TRBJ2-3 and V is TRBV5-6; D gene ambiguous. CDR3 length equals 14 residues. V dropped 3 bases and J dropped 3 bases, with 11 bases sitting between them. In germline, CDR1 is SGHDT, CDR2 YYEEEE.

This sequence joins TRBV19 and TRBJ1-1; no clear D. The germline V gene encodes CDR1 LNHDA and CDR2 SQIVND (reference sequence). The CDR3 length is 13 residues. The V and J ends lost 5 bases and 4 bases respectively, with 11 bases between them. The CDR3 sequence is CASSLSVGTEAFF. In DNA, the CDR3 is TGTGCCAGTAGTCTCTCAGTAGGCACTGAAGCTTTCTTT.

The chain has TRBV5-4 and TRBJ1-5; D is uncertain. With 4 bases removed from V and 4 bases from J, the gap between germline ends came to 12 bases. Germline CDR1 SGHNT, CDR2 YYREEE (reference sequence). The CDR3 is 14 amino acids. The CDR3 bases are TGTGCCAGCAGCATACGTGGGGTTAATCAGCCCCAGCATTTT. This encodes CASSIRGVNQPQHF. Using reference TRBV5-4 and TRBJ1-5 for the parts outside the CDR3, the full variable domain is ETGVTQSPTHLIKTRGQQVTLRCSSQSGHNTVSWYQQALGQGPQFIFQYYREEENGRGNFPPRFSGLQFPNYSSELNVNALELDDSALYLCASSIRGVNQPQHFGDGTRLSIL.

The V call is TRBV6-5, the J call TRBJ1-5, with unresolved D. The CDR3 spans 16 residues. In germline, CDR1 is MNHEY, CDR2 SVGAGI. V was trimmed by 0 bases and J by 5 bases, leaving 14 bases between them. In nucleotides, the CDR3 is TGTGCCAGCAGTTACTCGGCGCGGGGATCCGATCAGCCCCAGCATTTT. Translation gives CASSYSARGSDQPQHF.